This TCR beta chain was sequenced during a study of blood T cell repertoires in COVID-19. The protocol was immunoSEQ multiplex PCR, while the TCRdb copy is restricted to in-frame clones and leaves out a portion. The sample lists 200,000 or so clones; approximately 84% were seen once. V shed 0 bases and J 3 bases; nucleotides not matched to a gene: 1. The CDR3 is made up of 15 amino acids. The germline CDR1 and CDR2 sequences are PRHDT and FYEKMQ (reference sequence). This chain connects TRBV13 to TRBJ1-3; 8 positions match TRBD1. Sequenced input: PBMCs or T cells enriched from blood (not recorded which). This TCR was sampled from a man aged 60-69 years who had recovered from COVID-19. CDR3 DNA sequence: TGTGCCAGCAGCTTAGGCGGACAGGGTGGAAACACCATATATTTT. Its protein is CASSLGGQGGNTIYF.